The entry below gives a single T cell receptor beta chain sequence along with its context. It lacks a known antigen. Base qualities are not at hand, and no much larger clone is one base apart. From cysteine to phenylalanine, the CDR3 is 16 amino acids long. Just CDR3 DNA is preserved here, 48 bases in frame from base 1. From a lookup of the germline V gene, CDR1 and CDR2 are KGHDR and SFDVKD. Deletion took 0 bases off V and 6 bases off J, with a span of 13 bases between the germline ends. The collaborating institutions used their own protocols to collect whole blood in K2EDTA tubes. For TCRbeta analysis, collaborator samples were shipped as frozen whole blood, as isolated PBMCs, or as DNA extracted from either sample type. TCRbeta CDR3 regions were amplified from genomic DNA by means of the immunoSEQ Assay, a bias-controlled multiplex PCR. The study's own analysis went as follows. The number of nucleated cells in each sample was estimated by amplification of reference gene primers within the assay. To quantify the absolute abundance of each unique TCRbeta CDR3 rearrangement, sequence reads were collapsed and filtered. For each sample, productive Simpson clonality was calculated as the square root of Simpson's diversity index over productive rearrangements. Drawn from immuneACCESS, this table holds only the in-frame rearrangements with V and J called that TCRdb kept. Clones are partly lost; checked studies trace under half to an unresolved V gene and leave the rest unexplained. V, J and clone size were drawn from that table, and D and trimming were deduced from the DNA. In all, the sample holds 250,000 to 300,000 clones, and 80% to 90% of those were seen once. Together, the top ten hold 8% to 13% of the sample.

This specimen belongs to a study of blood T cell repertoires in COVID-19 (TCRdb year 2020). About the study as a whole: Samples covering the acute and convalescent phases of COVID-19 were provided by collaborators in the United States, Italy and Spain. The dataset comprised deeply sampled blood TCRbeta repertoires from subjects exposed to, actively infected with, or recovered from COVID-19. The samples were drawn from two sources: the first 160 participants of the ongoing ImmuneRACE study, and 950 to 1,500 subjects contributed by 6 global collaborators. HLA class I and class II types, where available, came from metadata supplied by the sample provider rather than from assay-based typing. The prospective study material was composed of cDNA or gDNA derived from T cells, B-cell-depleted T cells, or PBMCs. A de-identified subject ID, COVID-19 status, age in years and sex were almost always included in the sample metadata. The repertoires were released in a freely available public database intended as a resource for research on the immune response to SARS-CoV-2.

The investigation overall reported the following: The amount of clinical and demographic metadata varied by source and participant and was provided uncurated.

The source of this sequence is a woman aged 70-85 years with acute or convalescent COVID-19. The rearranged segments are TRBV24-1 and TRBJ2-2, and possibly TRBD1, on 6 matching bases. The source material was peripheral blood. The DNA sequence is TGTGCCACCAGTGATTTGAGTGGCAGGGGAGCCGGGGAGCTGTTTTTT. Its protein reads: CATSDLSGRGAGELFF.